These T cell receptor beta chains were read from a single sample in a study of blood T cells in healthy people across ages. Each CDR3 protein gets one entry after TCRdb re-called the 5' RACE reads with MiXCR. This table holds about 930,000 distinct CDR3 sequences, 25% to 35% found once. These data were likewise used in another study, on T cells of mothers and their children.

Sequences were obtained from blood. The receptors shown here come from a middle-aged woman in good health. Each CDR3 is given with its conserved first and last residue. Fields, in order: D gene, J gene, V gene, CDR3 protein. The D gene is left open where the match is weak.

TRBD2 - TRBV7-7 CASSISGGSYNEQYF
- TRBJ2-1 TRBV12-3/TRBV12-4 CASSFRQGNYNEQFF
- TRBJ1-2 TRBV6-5 CASSSTLAIGDGYTF
- TRBJ1-5 TRBV5-8 CASRGVAAHNQPQHF
- TRBJ1-2 TRBV7-3 CASSPTGGEGYGYTF
TRBD1 TRBJ1-6 TRBV6-1 CASSEDRGESPLHF
- TRBJ2-7 TRBV5-5 CASSGQPAYEQYF
TRBD2 TRBJ2-7 TRBV20-1 CSAREGLAGDYYEQYF
TRBD1 TRBJ1-4 TRBV20-1 CSARAGTGNEKLFF
- TRBJ1-1 TRBV5-1 CASSLWGADTEAFF
- TRBJ2-7 TRBV20-1 CSAGHKSYEQYF
TRBD1 TRBJ2-1 TRBV14 CASSQATGAYNEQFF
TRBD2 TRBJ2-2 TRBV27 CASTRWGGNTGELFF
TRBD2 TRBJ2-2 TRBV9 CASRLAGGTGELFF
- TRBJ2-7 TRBV24-1 CATRDRVRDSRTYEQYF
- TRBJ2-4 TRBV7-9 CASSSPRGQGNIQYF
TRBD2 TRBJ2-5 TRBV6-1 CASWAGARRGLAGQETQYF
- TRBJ2-4 TRBV7-9 CASSLRGSEGYIQYF
- TRBJ1-6 TRBV6-6 CASSYSGNSPLHF
- TRBJ2-3 TRBV19 CASSIDDSPSTDTQYF
- TRBJ2-2 TRBV6-5 CVSSYSGTRTGELFF
TRBD1 TRBJ1-1 TRBV6-5 CASSLTGGFGVFF
- TRBJ2-1 TRBV4-1 CASSQVTNEQFF
- TRBJ2-7 TRBV20-1 CSAPKGGWSYEQYF
TRBD1 TRBJ2-2 TRBV4-3 CASSQETGYTGELFF
- TRBJ1-5 TRBV10-3 CAISTQGNQPQHF
TRBD1 TRBJ2-1 TRBV20-1 CSARVPGGEQFF
TRBD1 TRBJ2-7 TRBV20-1 CSARDDYRGYEQYF
- TRBJ2-7 TRBV6-2/TRBV6-3 CASSLITTEGTSFEYEQYF
TRBD2 TRBJ2-5 TRBV3-1 CASSSIPSERPGGTQYF
- TRBJ2-5 TRBV7-2 CASSFTCTAQETQYF
- TRBJ2-1 TRBV12-5 CARDPVGGYNEQFF
- - TRBV7-2 CASSPRGSEGGEQYF
TRBD2 TRBJ2-1 TRBV24-1 CATSATSGGYNEQFF
- TRBJ1-2 TRBV28 CAVAISDYGYTF
- TRBJ1-4 TRBV5-5 CASSLERKTQNEKLFF
- TRBJ2-3 TRBV7-2 CASNSFSSTDTQYF
- TRBJ2-7 TRBV29-1 CSVRGGHEQYF
- TRBJ2-5 TRBV7-9 CVSSLLGDEQYF
- TRBJ1-1 TRBV4-1 CASSQGSGTEAFF
- TRBJ2-7 TRBV25-1 CASSGQTAYEQYF
TRBD2 TRBJ2-5 TRBV2 CASTGLAGTQETQYF